This T cell receptor beta chain was profiled in a study of identical twins listed by TCRdb under 2016. About the investigation overall: To test whether fetal clonotypes persist, this study deep-sequenced TCR alpha and beta repertoires from monozygotic twins, from unrelated adults of various ages, and from cord blood. To rule out contamination, the twin experiments were replicated at different times with different library preparation protocols.

Compared with germline, V lacks 5 bases and J lacks 2 bases; bases without a gene match: 5. CDR1 MNHEY and CDR2 SMNVEV are derived from the germline V gene (reference sequence). Counted from cysteine to phenylalanine, this CDR3 has 16 amino acids. Here the CDR3 DNA is all that survives: 48 bases in frame from base 1. Libraries were made using 5' RACE. This sample was sequenced with an Illumina HiSeq 2000. A universal primer binding site was added through template switching, and the final cDNA carried a unique molecular identifier so that TCR cDNA molecules could be counted accurately. First-strand cDNA for TCR alpha and beta chains was synthesized from specific primers in the conserved constant-segment region. To control for contamination, each cDNA library was double barcoded with a SMART-Mk sample barcode plus Illumina barcodes. TruSeq adapter sequences along with Illumina sample barcodes were introduced in two successive PCR steps. TCR alpha and beta cDNA libraries were sequenced on the Illumina HiSeq platform with custom primers. Under the source paper's analysis protocol: Raw reads were processed with MiGEC to extract unique molecular identifiers, and MiXCR was used to determine CDR3 positions. Recombination models were inferred per individual with the repgenHMM and IGoR tools using an EM algorithm. Shared clonotypes were analyzed with the tcR package in R, and sharing was normalized by the product of cloneset sizes. To study raw recombination without the effects of thymic and clonal selection, out-of-frame nonproductive sequences were analyzed. TCRdb reran the public reads through fastp at Q25 and MiXCR, keeping productive beta chains. Rows with a matching CDR3 protein are joined into one entry that keeps the most common DNA and genes. The V and J calls follow TCRdb's processing rather than the paper's. The sample data list approximately 700,000 distinct CDR3 sequences, and 18% of these were observed just once. The ten largest clones capture less than 15% of the sample.

This clonotype was observed a handful of times. Its antigen remains undetermined. Per-base qualities were not stored, and no clone one base away is much larger. Every donor was a healthy Caucasian. Three pairs of female monozygotic twins, all aged about 18 to 30 years, made up the twin cohort. Peripheral blood mononuclear cells were used as the source from which RNA for TCR libraries was isolated. Summary of the overall study and its limitations: Recombination models systematically underestimated out-of-frame TCR alpha sharing in monozygotic twins but agreed with sharing between unrelated individuals. Fewer insertions were carried by abundant cord blood beta clonotypes; a weaker similar trend was observed in young adult naive repertoires, while no such trend was observed in memory repertoires. Because the same donors could not be followed over many years, conclusions were based on cross-sectional statistical analysis. Compared with coincidental sharing between unrelated individuals, out-of-frame TCR alpha sequences shared between twins had an excess of sequences with low generation probability. Invariant T cells such as MAIT and iNKT could partly confound zero-insertion analyses, although diverse VJ usage argued against such confounding for most clonotypes. In beta out-of-frame sequences, excess twin sharing was weaker, because having fewer shared sequences lowered the signal-to-noise ratio.

This same sample was also part of a study on T cells expressing NK-cell markers. According to the second study: Eight or nine donors provided sorted CD3+CD56+NKG2C+, CD3+CD56+NKG2C- and CD3+CD56-NKG2C+ T-cell subsets, whose TCR beta-chain repertoires were profiled. Of the eight sequenced donors, seven were found to be HCMV-seropositive and one was found to be HCMV-seronegative. In several experiments an anti-gammadeltaTCR antibody was added to restrict sorting to alphabetaTCR-expressing T cells. For six donors, the dominant CD3+CD56+NKG2C+ clonotypes were among the top 10 CD8+ clonotypes and accounted for roughly 1.0-7.5% of CD8+ T cells. Those dominant clonotypes were again the most abundant among CD3+CD56-NKG2C+ cells in a handful of donors, at about 28.3-60.1%. Whether the expanded NKG2C-expressing T cell clones were specific for HCMV antigens remained unclear. The eight sequenced donors were randomly selected healthy volunteers, three men and five women. To determine HCMV serostatus, a commercial ELISA kit was used to detect HCMV-specific IgG in serum. For 5 or 6 donors, unsorted PBMC were also used to sequence bulk peripheral blood T-cell repertoires. MIGEC was used to demultiplex reads and group the reads by UMI, and MiTCR was used to assemble and quantify clonotypes. Only TCR cDNA sequences supported by at least two reads were kept to exclude erroneous sequences. The tcR package was used for downstream repertoire analysis, and clonotypes were matched across fractions by CDR3 nucleotide sequence plus V segment. VDJmatch was used to annotate antigen specificity against VDJdb, with one amino acid substitution in CDR3 permitted.

The source is a woman between 18 and 30 years old in good health. The rearrangement joined TRBV27 to TRBJ2-1; 11 bases in the junction line up with TRBD2. Sample: PBMCs. The sequenced DNA: TGTGCCAGCAGTCACGGACTAGCGGGTACCTACAATGAGCAGTTCTTC. The encoded protein is CASSHGLAGTYNEQFF.